This T cell receptor (beta chain) came from a study of shared clonotypes between healthy human individuals. This clone was seen a handful of times. This CDR3 is 15 amino acids long. Germline V gene lookup returns CDR1 MNHNS and CDR2 SASEGT. V was shortened by 2 bases and J by 0 bases, with 11 bases between the two germline ends. Under the authors' procedure: There were no quality scores in the junction-only immunoSEQ sequences, so filtering differed. Some clones are missing from TCRdb's copy, which holds only in-frame ones; the method was immunoSEQ multiplex PCR. That table supplies the V and J calls and clone size; D and trimming were determined from the DNA. The sample shows fewer than 700,000 clones, around 80% of them seen only once. Participating donors were healthy, HIV-negative adults free of recent acute infections or vaccinations. Caucasian adults residing in Nashville, Tennessee made up all the donors. The unsorted samples had 70 million to 100 million PBMCs used for genomic DNA.

The chain joins TRBV6-1 to TRBJ2-7; tentative D call: TRBD2 (5 bases). Sequences were obtained from PBMCs. This TCR derives from a middle-aged woman in good health. Some clones in this sample may be carry-over from other donors' samples. DNA of the CDR3: TGTGCCAGCAGTGAACTGGCGGAGGCCTCCTACGAGCAGTACTTC. This codes for CASSELAEASYEQYF.